This TCR beta chain stems from a study of blood T cell repertoires in COVID-19. About the research overall: COVID-19 samples from acute and convalescent phases originated in the United States, Italy and Spain. PBMCs, B-cell-depleted T cells, or T cells provided the cDNA or gDNA that made up the material.

The CDR3 contains 15 residues. The junction had 4 bases not matched to a gene; V was cut back by 5 bases and J by 4 bases. The V gene's germline CDR1 is LNHDA and CDR2 SQIVND (reference sequence). Original data processing: Amplification of reference gene primers provided the estimated nucleated cell counts. The repertoire was sequenced with immunoSEQ multiplex PCR; TCRdb's copy has only in-frame clones and lacks some. The V and J calls and clone size were taken over from that table, and D and trimming were inferred from the DNA. This sample has roughly 250,000 clones, with 82% found just once. Sample: peripheral blood. The origin of this receptor is an elderly woman with active or convalescent COVID-19. This chain joins TRBV19 and TRBJ2-5; 13 nucleotides align to TRBD2. The CDR3 here is CASSRTSGRGETQYF. The CDR3 DNA is TGTGCCAGTAGTCGAACTAGCGGGAGGGGAGAGACCCAGTACTTC. Complete variable domain (other parts from reference TRBV19 and TRBJ2-5): DGGITQSPKYLFRKEGQNVTLSCEQNLNHDAMYWYRQDPGQGLRLIYYSQIVNDFQKGDIAEGYSVSREKKESFPLTVTSAQKNPTAFYLCASSRTSGRGETQYFGPGTRLLVL.